This entry is about one TCR beta chain. The assay was immunoSEQ multiplex PCR, and TCRdb's table has in-frame clones only and misses some. There are hundreds of thousands of clones in the sample; more than 60% occur only once, and over 3% lies in the top ten. This sample is drawn from a study of blood T cell repertoires in COVID-19. Overall study context: T cells, B-cell-depleted T cells, or PBMCs supplied cDNA or gDNA.

The sequence came from a woman between 40 and 55 years old with active or convalescent COVID-19. Source material: peripheral blood.

The CDR3 DNA sequence: TGTGCCAGCAGGGACTTTGGGAATCCAGCTAACTATGGCTACACCTTC. Protein product: CASRDFGNPANYGYTF. The chain employs TRBV5-6 and TRBJ1-2; D unresolved. CDR1 and CDR2 from the germline V gene are SGHDT and YYEEEE. The CDR3 sequence is 16 residues long. V gave up 5 bases and J gave up 0 bases, with 17 bases separating them.